This T cell receptor (beta chain) is from a study of blood T cell repertoires in COVID-19. Study-wide background: The United States, Italy and Spain supplied acute and convalescent COVID-19 samples. T cells, B-cell-depleted T cells, or PBMCs supplied cDNA or gDNA.

The authors' processing: The assay estimated nucleated cells by amplifying reference gene primers. Profiling relied on immunoSEQ multiplex PCR, and the TCRdb table lists in-frame clones only, not all of them. The DNA gave D and trimming, while V, J and clone size come from that table. This sample has 90,000 to 120,000 clones, with approximately 88% found just once. This clonotype was obtained from a man aged 50 to 59 with active or convalescent COVID-19. The sequenced material came from peripheral blood.

CDR3 in amino acids: CASSFGLAGLERGYNEQFF. The CDR3 DNA reads TGTGCCAGCAGCTTCGGACTAGCGGGCTTAGAAAGGGGCTACAATGAGCAGTTCTTC. The chain joins TRBV5-4 to TRBJ2-1, with 11 positions matching TRBD2. CDR1 and CDR2 from the germline V gene are SGHNT and YYREEE (reference sequence). CDR3 length: 19 residues. J lost 3 bases, V lost 2 bases, and 13 bases had no gene match.